The rows below give T cell receptor beta chains drawn from one sample of a study of persistence of HIV-infected CD4 T cells. Clones were sequenced by immunoSEQ multiplex PCR, and TCRdb holds only the in-frame ones, with some missing. Here the sample spans some 9,200 clones, approximately 82% being singletons. Which antigens these TCRs recognize remains unknown. Sequencing used CD4+ T cells sorted from PBMCs after roughly 19-hour stimulation, obtained from a patient who received antiretroviral therapy. These receptors all come from an adult woman with HIV who was CMV-seropositive. CDR3s include the opening cysteine and the closing phenylalanine or tryptophan. A D gene is named only where the DNA matches it firmly. The size of a clone is reported for some rows only, either as once, few or many, or as a class for expanded clones.

CDR3aa: CSVGISGANVLTF
CDR3nt: TGCAGCGTGGGGATCTCTGGGGCCAACGTCCTGACTTTC
d_gene: -
j_gene: TRBJ2-6
v_gene: TRBV29-1
abundance: -

CDR3aa: CASSEWTGEATSSSYNEQFF
CDR3nt: TGCGCCAGCAGTGAGTGGACAGGAGAAGCAACCTCGAGCTCCTACAATGAGCAGTTCTTC
d_gene: TRBD1
j_gene: TRBJ2-1
v_gene: TRBV10-1
abundance: -

CDR3aa: CASSIRLQILTGELFF
CDR3nt: TGTGCCAGTAGTATACGCCTCCAGATACTCACCGGGGAGCTGTTTTTT
d_gene: -
j_gene: TRBJ2-2
v_gene: TRBV19
abundance: -

CDR3aa: CASSGSRGGTEAFF
CDR3nt: TGTGCCAGCAGTGGCTCAAGGGGGGGGACTGAAGCTTTCTTT
d_gene: -
j_gene: TRBJ1-1
v_gene: TRBV2
abundance: -

CDR3aa: CASGTTGGEGSYNSPLHF
CDR3nt: TGTGCCAGCGGAACCACAGGGGGAGAGGGATCCTATAATTCACCCCTCCACTTT
d_gene: TRBD1
j_gene: TRBJ1-6
v_gene: TRBV9
abundance: -

CDR3aa: CSDLTGYPSYEQYF
CDR3nt: TGCAGCGACCTTACAGGATACCCCTCCTACGAGCAGTACTTC
d_gene: -
j_gene: TRBJ2-7
v_gene: TRBV29-1
abundance: -

CDR3aa: CASSFLTGAYEQYF
CDR3nt: TGTGCCAGCAGTTTCTTAACAGGAGCCTACGAGCAGTACTTC
d_gene: -
j_gene: TRBJ2-7
v_gene: TRBV6-2/TRBV6-3
abundance: once

CDR3aa: CASSLDRGGRDTQYF
CDR3nt: TGTGCCAGCAGCTTAGACCGGGGGGGGCGAGATACGCAGTATTTT
d_gene: TRBD2
j_gene: TRBJ2-3
v_gene: TRBV7-9
abundance: -

CDR3aa: CASSLTTDHTEAFF
CDR3nt: TGTGCCAGCAGCTTAACCACAGATCACACTGAAGCTTTCTTT
d_gene: -
j_gene: TRBJ1-1
v_gene: TRBV7-9
abundance: -

CDR3aa: CASSADRGGRTEAFF
CDR3nt: TGTGCCAGCAGTGCTGACAGGGGAGGTAGGACTGAAGCTTTCTTT
d_gene: TRBD1
j_gene: TRBJ1-1
v_gene: TRBV6-2/TRBV6-3
abundance: -

CDR3aa: CAIKRAGGTYNEQFF
CDR3nt: TGTGCCATCAAAAGAGCGGGAGGTACCTACAATGAGCAGTTCTTC
d_gene: TRBD2
j_gene: TRBJ2-1
v_gene: TRBV10-3
abundance: few

CDR3aa: CASSLSRTAGVNTEAFF
CDR3nt: TGTGCCAGCAGTCTAAGTAGGACAGCGGGAGTTAACACTGAAGCTTTCTTT
d_gene: -
j_gene: TRBJ1-1
v_gene: TRBV27
abundance: -

CDR3aa: CASSVEDRGYTF
CDR3nt: TGTGCCAGCAGCGTAGAGGACCGTGGCTACACCTTC
d_gene: -
j_gene: TRBJ1-2
v_gene: TRBV9
abundance: -

CDR3aa: CASSSEPGQPNQPQHF
CDR3nt: TGTGCCAGCAGCTCAGAACCGGGACAGCCAAATCAGCCCCAGCATTTT
d_gene: TRBD1
j_gene: TRBJ1-5
v_gene: TRBV7-2
abundance: -

CDR3aa: CASSPRTANTGELFF
CDR3nt: TGTGCCAGCAGCCCTCGGACAGCGAACACCGGGGAGCTGTTTTTT
d_gene: -
j_gene: TRBJ2-2
v_gene: TRBV3-1/TRBV3-2
abundance: -

CDR3aa: CASSVGKSSTGELFF
CDR3nt: TGTGCCAGCAGTGTTGGTAAATCTTCTACCGGGGAGCTGTTTTTT
d_gene: -
j_gene: TRBJ2-2
v_gene: TRBV2
abundance: -

CDR3aa: CASSEPLGASSNEQFF
CDR3nt: TGCGCCAGCAGCGAGCCCCTGGGAGCGTCGTCAAATGAGCAGTTCTTC
d_gene: -
j_gene: TRBJ2-1
v_gene: TRBV5-1
abundance: -

CDR3aa: CASSSQGATGEQYF
CDR3nt: TGTGCCAGCAGTTCCCAGGGGGCGACAGGCGAGCAGTACTTC
d_gene: TRBD1
j_gene: TRBJ2-7
v_gene: TRBV6-6
abundance: -

CDR3aa: CSVVEGSYEQYF
CDR3nt: TGCAGCGTTGTTGAGGGTTCCTACGAGCAGTACTTC
d_gene: -
j_gene: TRBJ2-7
v_gene: TRBV29-1
abundance: -

CDR3aa: CASSVVGSTDTQYF
CDR3nt: TGTGCCAGCAGCGTTGTCGGAAGCACAGATACGCAGTATTTT
d_gene: -
j_gene: TRBJ2-3
v_gene: TRBV9
abundance: -

CDR3aa: CASKTSGGALEQYF
CDR3nt: TGCGCCAGCAAGACTAGCGGGGGGGCCCTCGAGCAGTACTTC
d_gene: TRBD2
j_gene: TRBJ2-7
v_gene: TRBV5-1
abundance: -

CDR3aa: CASSSVGGGRTDTQYF
CDR3nt: TGTGCCAGCAGCTCGGTGGGGGGAGGAAGGACAGATACGCAGTATTTT
d_gene: -
j_gene: TRBJ2-3
v_gene: TRBV5-5
abundance: once

CDR3aa: CASSRTSGGADTQYF
CDR3nt: TGTGCCAGCAGCCGGACTAGCGGGGGAGCAGATACGCAGTATTTT
d_gene: TRBD2
j_gene: TRBJ2-3
v_gene: TRBV7-9
abundance: -

CDR3aa: CASIGQGYYGYTF
CDR3nt: TGTGCCAGTATCGGGCAGGGCTACTATGGCTACACCTTC
d_gene: -
j_gene: TRBJ1-2
v_gene: TRBV19
abundance: -

CDR3aa: CASSLEGGRNQPQHF
CDR3nt: TGTGCCAGCAGCTTAGAGGGGGGAAGGAATCAGCCCCAGCATTTT
d_gene: -
j_gene: TRBJ1-5
v_gene: TRBV7-2
abundance: -

CDR3aa: CASSAGTGGAGANVLTF
CDR3nt: TGTGCCAGCAGTGCCGGGACAGGCGGCGCTGGGGCCAACGTCCTGACTTTC
d_gene: TRBD1
j_gene: TRBJ2-6
v_gene: TRBV6-4
abundance: -

CDR3aa: CATVGGIAKNIQYF
CDR3nt: TGTGCCACCGTGGGGGGAATAGCCAAAAACATTCAGTACTTC
d_gene: -
j_gene: TRBJ2-4
v_gene: TRBV6-5
abundance: -

CDR3aa: CASSGGSRETQYF
CDR3nt: TGTGCCAGCAGCGGGGGGTCGAGGGAGACCCAGTACTTC
d_gene: -
j_gene: TRBJ2-5
v_gene: TRBV9
abundance: -

CDR3aa: CASSPGQGQIQFF
CDR3nt: TGTGCCAGCTCACCAGGACAGGGCCAAATCCAGTTCTTC
d_gene: TRBD1
j_gene: TRBJ2-1
v_gene: TRBV18
abundance: -

CDR3aa: CASSLAGPWGYTF
CDR3nt: TGTGCCAGCAGCCTGGCGGGTCCGTGGGGCTACACCTTC
d_gene: -
j_gene: TRBJ1-2
v_gene: TRBV9
abundance: -

CDR3aa: CASSPSRGSGELFF
CDR3nt: TGTGCCAGCTCACCATCCCGCGGCTCCGGGGAGCTGTTTTTT
d_gene: -
j_gene: TRBJ2-2
v_gene: TRBV18
abundance: -

CDR3aa: CASSHPMTGTGVYNEQFF
CDR3nt: TGTGCCAGCAGCCACCCAATGACCGGGACAGGGGTATACAATGAGCAGTTCTTC
d_gene: TRBD1
j_gene: TRBJ2-1
v_gene: TRBV3-1/TRBV3-2
abundance: -

CDR3aa: CAISEGTSGGAGETQYF
CDR3nt: TGTGCCATCAGTGAGGGGACTAGCGGGGGGGCCGGAGAGACCCAGTACTTC
d_gene: TRBD2
j_gene: TRBJ2-5
v_gene: TRBV10-3
abundance: -

CDR3aa: CASSSPSREPNSPLHF
CDR3nt: TGTGCCAGCAGTTCACCTTCACGGGAACCTAATTCACCCCTCCACTTT
d_gene: -
j_gene: TRBJ1-6
v_gene: TRBV27
abundance: -

CDR3aa: CASSHQTGTEAFF
CDR3nt: TGTGCCAGTAGCCATCAGACAGGGACTGAAGCTTTCTTT
d_gene: TRBD1
j_gene: TRBJ1-1
v_gene: TRBV19
abundance: -

CDR3aa: CASGSSTGGVFNTEAFF
CDR3nt: TGTGCTAGTGGTTCCTCAACAGGGGGCGTTTTTAACACTGAAGCTTTCTTT
d_gene: TRBD1
j_gene: TRBJ1-1
v_gene: TRBV12-5
abundance: -

CDR3aa: CASSLGPYTNQPQHF
CDR3nt: TGTGCCAGCAGCTTAGGGCCGTACACCAATCAGCCCCAGCATTTT
d_gene: -
j_gene: TRBJ1-5
v_gene: TRBV7-2
abundance: -

CDR3aa: CASSLGGSEGETQYF
CDR3nt: TGCGCCAGCAGCTTGGGGGGATCCGAAGGAGAGACCCAGTACTTC
d_gene: -
j_gene: TRBJ2-5
v_gene: TRBV5-1
abundance: once

CDR3aa: CASSQDGRPNTEAFF
CDR3nt: TGTGCCAGCAGCCAAGACGGCAGACCGAACACTGAAGCTTTCTTT
d_gene: -
j_gene: TRBJ1-1
v_gene: TRBV3-1/TRBV3-2
abundance: -

CDR3aa: CASRDLYSNQPQHF
CDR3nt: TGTGCCAGCCGAGACCTATATAGCAATCAGCCCCAGCATTTT
d_gene: -
j_gene: TRBJ1-5
v_gene: TRBV28
abundance: -

CDR3aa: CATSDPKRGVQYF
CDR3nt: TGTGCCACCAGTGACCCCAAGAGGGGGGTTCAGTACTTC
d_gene: -
j_gene: TRBJ2-7
v_gene: TRBV24-1
abundance: -

CDR3aa: CASSLTGTGAFYSPLHF
CDR3nt: TGTGCCAGCAGCTTAACCGGGACAGGGGCATTTTATTCACCCCTCCACTTT
d_gene: TRBD1
j_gene: TRBJ1-6
v_gene: TRBV7-3
abundance: -

CDR3aa: CASSQGSVRGSGNTIYF
CDR3nt: TGTGCCAGCAGCCAAGGAAGCGTAAGGGGGTCCGGAAACACCATATATTTT
d_gene: -
j_gene: TRBJ1-3
v_gene: TRBV3-1/TRBV3-2
abundance: -

CDR3aa: CASSFSQGRGYTF
CDR3nt: TGTGCCAGCAGTTTTTCGCAGGGTCGTGGCTACACCTTC
d_gene: -
j_gene: TRBJ1-2
v_gene: TRBV28
abundance: -

CDR3aa: CASSLFGGEGNTIYF
CDR3nt: TGTGCCAGCAGCTTATTTGGGGGTGAAGGAAACACCATATATTTT
d_gene: -
j_gene: TRBJ1-3
v_gene: TRBV7-3
abundance: few

CDR3aa: CASSLPLTGSEQYF
CDR3nt: TGTGCCAGCAGCTTACCCCTCACGGGGAGCGAGCAGTACTTC
d_gene: -
j_gene: TRBJ2-7
v_gene: TRBV5-6
abundance: -

CDR3aa: CASSSQGGSHQPQHF
CDR3nt: TGTGCCAGCAGCTCACAGGGAGGCTCCCATCAGCCCCAGCATTTT
d_gene: -
j_gene: TRBJ1-5
v_gene: TRBV7-2
abundance: -

CDR3aa: CASTVGSGGTGELFF
CDR3nt: TGTGCCAGCACCGTCGGAAGCGGGGGGACCGGGGAGCTGTTTTTT
d_gene: TRBD2
j_gene: TRBJ2-2
v_gene: TRBV7-6
abundance: -

CDR3aa: CASSLRQGGTEAFF
CDR3nt: TGTGCCAGCAGTTTACGACAGGGTGGCACTGAAGCTTTCTTT
d_gene: TRBD1
j_gene: TRBJ1-1
v_gene: TRBV27
abundance: -

CDR3aa: CASSLPQSSNSPLHF
CDR3nt: TGTGCCAGCAGCCTCCCCCAGTCTTCTAATTCACCCCTCCACTTT
d_gene: -
j_gene: TRBJ1-6
v_gene: TRBV3-1/TRBV3-2
abundance: -

CDR3aa: CASSFSSGGTDTQYF
CDR3nt: TGTGCCAGCAGCTTTTCTAGCGGCGGCACAGATACGCAGTATTTT
d_gene: TRBD2
j_gene: TRBJ2-3
v_gene: TRBV7-8
abundance: few

CDR3aa: CASRDRVYGYTF
CDR3nt: TGTGCCAGCAGGGACCGCGTCTATGGCTACACCTTC
d_gene: -
j_gene: TRBJ1-2
v_gene: TRBV6-1
abundance: -

CDR3aa: CAIRLDRMYEQYF
CDR3nt: TGTGCCATCAGACTGGACAGGATGTACGAGCAGTACTTC
d_gene: TRBD1
j_gene: TRBJ2-7
v_gene: TRBV10-3
abundance: -

CDR3aa: CASSEDRQNSPLHF
CDR3nt: TGCGCCAGCTCCGAGGACAGGCAAAATTCACCCCTCCACTTT
d_gene: TRBD1
j_gene: TRBJ1-6
v_gene: TRBV5-1
abundance: few

CDR3aa: CASSASLRGNEQFF
CDR3nt: TGTGCCAGCAGCGCTAGCCTCAGGGGGAATGAGCAGTTCTTC
d_gene: TRBD1
j_gene: TRBJ2-1
v_gene: TRBV9
abundance: -

CDR3aa: CASSLQENTEAFF
CDR3nt: TGTGCCAGCAGCTTACAGGAGAACACTGAAGCTTTCTTT
d_gene: -
j_gene: TRBJ1-1
v_gene: TRBV7-9
abundance: few

CDR3aa: CTSSQDFGSTRNTQYF
CDR3nt: TGCACCAGCAGCCAAGATTTTGGGAGCACGAGAAATACGCAGTATTTT
d_gene: -
j_gene: TRBJ2-3
v_gene: TRBV1
abundance: -